In this sample, the clone carrying this T cell receptor (beta chain) turned up many times. The treatment here: PENTA 11 planned treatment interruption arm or continuous ART arm. These data are taken from a study of HIV-infected children after antiretroviral therapy interruption. Study in general: Children had CD4+ above 500, viral load below 50 copies/ml, either treatment arm. Most children had recorded EBV and CMV exposure. Interruption-arm sampling covered weeks 0, 12, interruption end (24 or 48), and about 3 years post-study.

The TCR library was built from RNA with a 3' RACE protocol and unique molecular identifiers. TCRdb reprocessed the 3' RACE reads with MiXCR, giving one entry per CDR3 protein. The profile covers about 89,000 distinct CDR3 sequences, with roughly 6.7% appearing a single time and approximately 1.2% taken by the ten largest. The CDR3 totals 14 residues. The germline V gene has CDR1 MDHEN and CDR2 SYDVKM. V was pared by 5 bases and J by 0 bases, with 8 bases between. The chain is built from TRBV28 and TRBJ1-5; D is unresolved. The origin of this receptor is a pool of human donors with HIV. The sample here was CD45RA+ CD4+ T cells from PBMCs, pooled from several time points, taken from a donor given antiretroviral therapy, either interrupted or continuous. Subset given: naive CD4+ CD45RA+ CD45RO- T cells. CDR3 nucleotides: TGTGCCAGCAGTCCCATCGGTAGCAATCAGCCCCAGCATTTT. Amino acid sequence: CASSPIGSNQPQHF.